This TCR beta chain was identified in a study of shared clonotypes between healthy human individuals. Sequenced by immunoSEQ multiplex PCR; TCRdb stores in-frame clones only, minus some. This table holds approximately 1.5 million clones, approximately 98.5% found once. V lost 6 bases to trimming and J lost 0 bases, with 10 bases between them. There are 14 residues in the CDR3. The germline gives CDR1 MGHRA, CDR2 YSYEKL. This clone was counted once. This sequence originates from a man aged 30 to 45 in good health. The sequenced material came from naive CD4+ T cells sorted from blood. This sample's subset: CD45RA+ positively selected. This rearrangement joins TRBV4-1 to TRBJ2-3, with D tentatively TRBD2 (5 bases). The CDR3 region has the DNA TGCGCCAGCAGTTGGAGGACTAGCACAGATACGCAGTATTTT. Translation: CASSWRTSTDTQYF.